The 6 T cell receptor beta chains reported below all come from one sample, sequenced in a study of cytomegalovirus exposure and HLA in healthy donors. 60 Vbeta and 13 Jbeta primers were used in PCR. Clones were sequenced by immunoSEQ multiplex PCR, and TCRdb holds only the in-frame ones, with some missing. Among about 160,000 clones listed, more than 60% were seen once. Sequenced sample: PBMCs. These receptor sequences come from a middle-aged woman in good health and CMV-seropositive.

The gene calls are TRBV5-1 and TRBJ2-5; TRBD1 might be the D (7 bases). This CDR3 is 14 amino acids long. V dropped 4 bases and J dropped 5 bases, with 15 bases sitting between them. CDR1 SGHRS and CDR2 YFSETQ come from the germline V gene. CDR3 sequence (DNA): TGCGCCAGCAGCGACGGAGGGGGCGGGGAGACCCAGTACTTC. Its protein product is CASSDGGGGETQYF.

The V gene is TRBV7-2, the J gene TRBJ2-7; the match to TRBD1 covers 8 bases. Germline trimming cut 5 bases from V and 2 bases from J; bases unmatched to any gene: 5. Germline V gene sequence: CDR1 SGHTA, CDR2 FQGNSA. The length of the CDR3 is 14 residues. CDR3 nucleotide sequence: TGTGCCAGCAGCCAGGACAGGGTTACCTACGAGCAGTACTTC. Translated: CASSQDRVTYEQYF.

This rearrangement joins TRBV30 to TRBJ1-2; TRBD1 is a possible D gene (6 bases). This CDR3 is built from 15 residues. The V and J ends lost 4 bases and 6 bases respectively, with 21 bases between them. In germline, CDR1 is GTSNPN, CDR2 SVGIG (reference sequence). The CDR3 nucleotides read TGTGCCTGGAAGACTCTCGGGACACGGGCGGATGGCTACACCTTC. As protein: CAWKTLGTRADGYTF.

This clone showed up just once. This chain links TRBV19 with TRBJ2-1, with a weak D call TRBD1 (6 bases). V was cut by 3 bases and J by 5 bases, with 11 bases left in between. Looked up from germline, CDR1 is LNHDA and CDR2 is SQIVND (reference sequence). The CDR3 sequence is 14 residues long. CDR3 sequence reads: CASSIRGLNNEQFF. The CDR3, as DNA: TGTGCCAGTAGTATCAGGGGCCTTAACAATGAGCAGTTCTTC.

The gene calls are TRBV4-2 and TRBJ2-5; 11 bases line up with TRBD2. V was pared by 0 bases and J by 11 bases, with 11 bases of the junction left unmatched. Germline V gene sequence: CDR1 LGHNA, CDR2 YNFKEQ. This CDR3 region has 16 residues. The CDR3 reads CASSQDGLAGPVGQYF. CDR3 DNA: TGTGCCAGCAGCCAAGATGGACTAGCGGGCCCTGTGGGGCAGTACTTC.

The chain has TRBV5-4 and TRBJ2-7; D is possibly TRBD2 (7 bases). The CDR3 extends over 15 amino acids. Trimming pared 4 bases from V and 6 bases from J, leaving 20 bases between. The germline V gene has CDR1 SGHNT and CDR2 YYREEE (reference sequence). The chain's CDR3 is CASSRERGGLGEQYF. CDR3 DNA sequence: TGTGCCAGCAGCCGGGAGAGGGGGGGGCTGGGCGAGCAGTACTTC.